Listed below are T cell receptor beta chains from one sample, sequenced in a study of response to subunit inactivated influenza vaccine. TCRdb reprocessed the RT-PCR reads with MiXCR, giving one entry per CDR3 protein. The data hold 860,000 or so distinct CDR3 sequences, with 20% to 25% observed a single time. Sequences were derived from PBMCs from blood, sampled 4 to 6 days after vaccination. Receptor source: a middle-aged man who received an inactivated influenza vaccine. Both conserved end residues are part of each CDR3. D genes are given only for firm matches. Clone size is shown for a subset of rows, as once, few, many or a class of expanded clone.

v_call,d_call,j_call,clone_size,cdr3_aa,cdr3_nt
TRBV12-3/TRBV12-4,NA,TRBJ1-5,many,CASSRGQPNQPQHF,TGTGCCAGCAGTCGAGGACAGCCCAATCAGCCCCAGCATTTT
TRBV20-1,TRBD2,TRBJ2-1,many,CSASGRARYNEQFF,TGCAGTGCTAGCGGGAGGGCTAGGTACAATGAGCAGTTCTTC
TRBV7-2,TRBD1,TRBJ2-1,NA,CASSLVGQGHEQFF,TGTGCCAGCAGCTTAGTGGGACAGGGCCATGAGCAGTTCTTC
TRBV29-1,NA,TRBJ2-2,NA,CSVEGAGELFF,TGCAGCGTTGAAGGGGCCGGGGAGCTGTTTTTT
TRBV5-5,TRBD1,TRBJ1-5,once,CASSNQGTGLGPQHF,TGTGCCAGCAGCAACCAGGGGACAGGTCTGGGGCCCCAGCATTTT
TRBV9,TRBD2,TRBJ2-7,few,CASSPPGHQREGGEQYF,TGTGCCAGCAGCCCTCCCGGACATCAGCGGGAGGGCGGTGAGCAGTACTTC
TRBV5-5,TRBD1,TRBJ2-4,few,CASSIRDRGLGKNIQYF,TGTGCCAGCAGCATCCGGGACAGGGGGCTCGGCAAAAACATTCAGTACTTC
TRBV5-1,NA,TRBJ1-6,few,CASSSDGRYPISPLHF,TGCGCCAGCAGCAGCGACGGACGTTACCCCATCTCACCCCTCCACTTT
TRBV6-5,NA,TRBJ2-1,NA,CASSTNRVPTYNEQFF,TGTGCCAGCAGTACTAACCGGGTCCCCACCTACAATGAGCAGTTCTTC
TRBV18,TRBD2,TRBJ2-7,NA,CASSPGLAGGEQYF,TGTGCCAGCTCACCCGGACTAGCGGGAGGCGAGCAGTACTTC
TRBV6-1,TRBD1,TRBJ2-1,few,CASRLGQGQGNEQFF,TGTGCCAGCAGGCTGGGACAGGGGCAGGGCAATGAGCAGTTCTTC
TRBV3-1,NA,TRBJ2-7,NA,CASRGGGQEQYF,TGTGCCAGCAGGGGAGGAGGTCAGGAGCAGTACTTC
TRBV7-9,TRBD2,TRBJ2-7,NA,CASSLVGRGLAYEQYF,TGTGCCAGCAGCTTAGTAGGGAGGGGACTAGCCTACGAGCAGTACTTC
TRBV29-1,NA,TRBJ2-1,few,CSVGPGHREQFF,TGCAGCGTTGGGCCGGGGCACAGAGAGCAGTTCTTC
TRBV29-1,TRBD2,TRBJ2-1,few,CSVDPRLAGRANEQFF,TGCAGCGTTGACCCCCGCTTAGCGGGGAGGGCCAATGAGCAGTTCTTC
TRBV10-3,TRBD2,TRBJ2-7,few,CAISETSGRTRSYEQYF,TGTGCCATCAGTGAAACTAGCGGGAGGACGAGATCCTACGAGCAGTACTTC
TRBV14,TRBD2,TRBJ2-1,few,CASSLRPGLAGGPSEQFF,TGTGCCAGCAGCCTACGTCCGGGACTAGCGGGAGGGCCAAGTGAGCAGTTCTTC
TRBV5-1,TRBD1,TRBJ2-5,few,CASSQDRSMGTQYF,TGCGCCAGCAGCCAGGACAGGAGCATGGGGACCCAGTACTTC
TRBV20-1,TRBD2,TRBJ2-4,NA,CSADSGGRNIQYF,TGCAGTGCTGACAGCGGGGGTAGAAACATTCAGTACTTC
TRBV12-3/TRBV12-4,NA,TRBJ1-5,NA,CASSLGVGSNQPQHF,TGTGCCAGCAGTTTGGGTGTGGGTAGCAATCAGCCCCAGCATTTT
TRBV5-1,NA,TRBJ2-2,NA,CASNVVPTGELFF,TGCGCCAGCAACGTGGTCCCCACCGGGGAGCTGTTTTTT
TRBV20-1,TRBD2,TRBJ2-7,few,CSASGRVYEQYF,TGCAGTGCTAGCGGGAGGGTCTACGAGCAGTACTTC
TRBV12-3/TRBV12-4,TRBD2,TRBJ2-5,NA,CASTDGRATFQETQYF,TGTGCCAGCACGGATGGGAGGGCGACCTTTCAAGAGACCCAGTACTTC
TRBV7-2,TRBD1,TRBJ1-6,many,CASSYRQGANNSPLHF,TGTGCCAGCAGTTATCGACAGGGGGCAAATAATTCACCCCTCCACTTT
TRBV5-1,NA,TRBJ2-6,NA,CASSLVQAAGANVLTF,TGCGCCAGCAGCTTGGTACAGGCCGCTGGGGCCAACGTCCTGACTTTC
TRBV18,NA,TRBJ1-1,few,CASSPRGENTEAFF,TGTGCCAGCTCACCACGGGGCGAGAACACTGAAGCTTTCTTT
TRBV11-2,TRBD2,TRBJ2-1,few,CASSLMGLAGNEQFF,TGTGCCAGCAGCTTAATGGGACTAGCGGGAAATGAGCAGTTCTTC